This TCR beta chain was recorded in a study of blood T cell repertoires in COVID-19 (dated by TCRdb to 2019 to 2021). About the investigation overall: Samples from collaborators originated in the United States, Italy and Spain and spanned both the acute and convalescent phases of COVID-19. The material from the prospective study consisted of cDNA or gDNA derived from T cells, B-cell-depleted T cells, or PBMCs. Subjects who had been exposed to COVID-19, were actively infected with it, or had recovered from it provided the deeply sampled blood TCRbeta repertoires that made up the dataset. A freely available public database, intended as a resource for researchers studying the immune response to SARS-CoV-2, is where the repertoires were released. The samples were drawn from the first 160 participants of the ongoing ImmuneRACE study and from 950 to 1,500 subjects provided by 6 global collaborators. The sample metadata nearly always contained a de-identified subject ID, COVID-19 status, age in years and sex. Where available, HLA class I and class II types were taken from metadata supplied by the sample provider and were not determined by assay-based typing. Findings and caveats that apply to the study as a whole: The quantity of clinical and demographic metadata differed by source and by participant and was supplied without curation.

The collaborating institutions used their own protocols to collect whole blood in K2EDTA tubes. Collaborator samples were shipped for TCRbeta analysis as frozen whole blood, isolated PBMCs, or DNA extracted from either sample type. For CDR1 and CDR2, the germline V gene lists SGDLS and YYNGEE. The CDR3 numbers 18 residues from cysteine through phenylalanine. Of the read, only the CDR3 DNA is kept; its 54 bases are in frame from base 1. TCRbeta CDR3 regions were amplified from genomic DNA using the immunoSEQ Assay, a bias-controlled multiplex PCR. As for how the authors treated the data: The number of nucleated cells in each sample was estimated by amplification of reference gene primers within the assay. To quantify the absolute abundance of each unique TCRbeta CDR3 rearrangement, sequence reads were collapsed and filtered. For each sample, productive Simpson clonality was calculated as the square root of Simpson's diversity index over productive rearrangements. TCRdb obtained this table from immuneACCESS and retained in-frame rearrangements with V and J assigned. These tables miss some clones; where compared with another copy, unresolved V genes account for less than half of the shortfall, and the remainder is unexplained. The D gene and trimming were derived from the DNA, and the V and J assignments and clone size from that table. The sample table holds just under 100,000 clones, of which just over 85% were seen once. The ten largest make up approximately 13% of the sample.

Notes on this clone: The antigen it recognizes is unknown. One end of the junction fails to match germline, which may point to a read error. Other DNA sequences in the same sample also yield this CDR3.

The sequencing sample was made of peripheral blood. This sequence was found in an older woman in a cohort sampled during active or convalescent COVID-19. The chain employs TRBV9 and TRBJ2-2; TRBD2 matches 13 bases in the middle. CDR3 region: CASPTPGLAGEVDGELFF. The DNA sequence follows: TGTGCCAGCCCGACCCCCGGACTAGCGGGAGAGGTAGACGGGGAGCTATTTTTT. The full variable domain, with segments outside the CDR3 supplied by the reference TRBV9 and TRBJ2-2 proteins, appears as DSGVTQTPKHLITATGQRVTLRCSPRSGDLSVYWYQQSLDQGLQFLIQYYNGEERAKGNILERFSAQQFPDLHSELNLSSLELGDSALYFCASPTPGLAGEVDGELFFGEGSRLTVL.